This passage covers 21 T cell receptor beta chains from one sample sequenced in a study of read filtering for tumor transcriptome and immune sequencing. Molecular barcoded adaptors covering alpha/delta and beta/gamma chains were used on approximately 400 ng RNA. TCRdb ran MiXCR on the reads and lists one entry per CDR3 protein. The sample has about 27,000 distinct CDR3 sequences, about an eighth seen once. The sequenced material came from a population of CD138-negative cells sorted from bone marrow. The origin of the receptors is a donor at least 40 years old with multiple myeloma.

This clonotype appeared many times. The V call is TRBV7-8, the J call TRBJ2-7; D tentatively fits TRBD1 or TRBD2 (5 bases each). Germline loops: CDR1 SGHVS, CDR2 FQNEAQ. CDR3 size: 13 residues. V lost 3 bases and J 7 bases, leaving 13 bases between the germline ends. CDR3 residues: CASSLGRPAEQYF. The CDR3 nucleotides are TGTGCCAGCAGCTTGGGACGACCCGCGGAGCAGTACTTC.

This clonotype was seen at least ten times. The J gene is TRBJ2-1, the V gene TRBV18; 11 bases match TRBD2. J lost 1 base, V lost 3 bases, and 8 bases had no gene match. This CDR3 spans 18 amino acids. From germline, CDR1 is KGHSH and CDR2 LQKENI. The CDR3 here is CASSPALSSGGSYNEQFF. As DNA, the CDR3 is TGTGCCAGCTCACCGGCCTTATCTAGCGGGGGGTCCTACAATGAGCAGTTCTTC.

This clonotype was observed at least ten times. The chain combines TRBV6-2 or TRBV6-3 with TRBJ2-1; tentative D call: TRBD2 (6 bases). The CDR3 consists of 16 residues. Trimming removed 4 bases from V and 2 bases from J, with 15 bases in between. Germline V gene sequence: CDR1 MNHEY, CDR2 SVGEGT. CDR3 nucleotide sequence: TGTGCCAGCAGTTTGCGGGGTCACCCTCCCTACAATGAGCAGTTCTTC. Its protein is CASSLRGHPPYNEQFF.

This clonotype was recorded at least ten times. This sequence joins TRBV29-1 and TRBJ2-5; no firm D call. In germline, CDR1 is SQVTM, CDR2 ANQGSEA. The CDR3 sequence is 12 residues long. V lost 7 bases to trimming and J lost 2 bases, with 11 bases between them. The CDR3 nucleotides are TGCAGCGCTGACCCTCCTCAAGAGACCCAGTACTTC. It encodes CSADPPQETQYF.

At least ten counts were recorded for this clonotype. The chain links TRBV6-2 or TRBV6-3 to TRBJ2-3; D not certain. Germline CDR1 and CDR2: MNHEY and SVGEGT. CDR3 length: 14 residues. V lost 7 bases and J lost 0, with 11 bases in between. DNA of the CDR3: TGTGCCAGCACCCGACCGTCTAGCACAGATACGCAGTATTTT. Protein product: CASTRPSSTDTQYF.

Notes on this clonotype: A far larger clone is one base from this, pointing to a likely read error. The V call is TRBV6-5, the J call TRBJ1-4, with D possibly matching TRBD1 (6 bases). V lost 5 bases and J lost 7, with 11 bases in between. The CDR3 runs 13 residues. Germline V gene lookup returns CDR1 MNHEY and CDR2 SVGAGI. Here the CDR3 reads CASSATGSEKLFF. As DNA, the CDR3 is TGTGCCAGCAGTGCAACAGGGAGTGAAAAACTGTTTTTT.

This clonotype was counted between two and nine times. The junction departs from germline at one end; a sequencing error may be responsible. The chain couples TRBV5-1 to TRBJ2-2, with 9 nucleotides matching TRBD2. This CDR3 contains 17 residues. Germline loops: CDR1 SGHRS, CDR2 YFSETQ. The CDR3 coding sequence is TGCGCCAGCAGCTTGAGGGCTAGCGGGACCCTCACCGGGGGGCTGTTTTTT. Encoded protein: CASSLRASGTLTGGLFF.

V is TRBV6-5 and J is TRBJ2-5; TRBD2 matches 7 bases. J gave up 5 bases and V 2 bases, and 8 bases lay outside the gene matches. The CDR3 spans 15 residues. Looked up from germline, CDR1 is MNHEY and CDR2 is SVGAGI. The CDR3 reads CASSYGEGIGETQYF. The DNA for the CDR3 is TGTGCCAGCAGTTACGGGGAGGGAATTGGGGAGACCCAGTACTTC.

This clonotype was counted between two and nine times. The genes are TRBV20-1 and TRBJ2-7, with a possible D match to TRBD2 (5 bases). Germline CDR1 DFQATT, CDR2 SNEGSKA (reference sequence). The CDR3 has 14 residues. Deletions cut 3 bases from V and 7 bases from J, with 19 bases between. This CDR3 is CSASPVGKGSEQYF. The CDR3 DNA follows: TGCAGTGCTAGTCCTGTCGGGAAGGGTAGTGAGCAGTACTTC.

This sequence joins TRBV20-1 and TRBJ2-3; 10 nucleotides line up with TRBD2. This CDR3 region has 14 residues. CDR1 is DFQATT and CDR2 is SNEGSKA in the germline V gene (reference sequence). The V and J ends lost 3 bases and 3 bases, in that order; junction bases with no gene match: 3. The CDR3 DNA reads as TGCAGTGCTAGTCTGACTAGCGGGACAGATACGCAGTATTTT. Its protein is CSASLTSGTDTQYF.

Many counts were recorded for this clonotype. V is TRBV29-1 and J is TRBJ2-5; 7 positions match TRBD2. CDR3 size: 13 residues. V gave up 3 bases and J gave up 5 bases; unmatched junction bases: 6. Looked up from germline, CDR1 is SQVTM and CDR2 is ANQGSEA. This CDR3 reads CSVEVGGKETQYF. The CDR3 region has the DNA TGCAGCGTTGAGGTGGGGGGGAAGGAGACCCAGTACTTC.

As concerns this clonotype: The junction departs from germline at one end; a sequencing error may be responsible. This rearrangement joins TRBV5-1 to TRBJ2-1, with no clear D. Per germline, CDR1 SGHRS and CDR2 YFSETQ. The CDR3 length is 15 residues. CDR3 bases: TGCGCCAGAAGCTTGGGCGGAGTCTCCCACAATGAGCAGTTCTTC. This sequence encodes CARSLGGVSHNEQFF.

The chain couples TRBV6-2 or TRBV6-3 to TRBJ2-7; 11 bases are a match to TRBD2. Germline V gene lookup returns CDR1 MNHEY and CDR2 SVGEGT. V shed 6 bases and J 6 bases; nucleotides not matched to a gene: 16. The CDR3 length is 17 residues. CDR3 loop: CASRDRLAGGHQLEQYF. CDR3 nucleotides: TGTGCCAGCAGAGACCGGCTAGCGGGAGGCCACCAGCTCGAGCAGTACTTC.

Points on this clonotype: This could be a read error, since a much larger clone is one nucleotide away. V usage is TRBV29-1 and J usage is TRBJ2-5; D uncertain. CDR3 length equals 10 residues. Germline-derived CDR1 and CDR2 are SQVTM and ANQGSEA. The CDR3 sequence is CGSSQETQYF. The DNA of the CDR3 is TGCGGCTCGAGCCAAGAGACCCAGTACTTC.

There are a few counts of this clonotype. The genes are TRBV20-1 and TRBJ2-5, with no clear D. With 3 bases removed from V and 2 bases from J, the gap between germline ends came to 10 bases. This CDR3 contains 13 residues. CDR1 is DFQATT, CDR2 SNEGSKA, per germline (reference sequence). The CDR3 loop reads CSASGLPQETQYF. CDR3 DNA sequence: TGCAGTGCTAGTGGGCTACCACAAGAGACCCAGTACTTC.

This clonotype was counted ten times or more. The chain recombines TRBV2 with TRBJ2-5; D might be TRBD2 (5 bases). V was shortened by 5 bases and J by 3 bases, with 7 bases between the two germline ends. Germline V gives CDR1 SNHLY, CDR2 FYNNEI. This CDR3 is built from 12 residues. This CDR3 is CASSWTEETQYF. The CDR3 DNA sequence: TGTGCCAGCAGTTGGACTGAAGAGACCCAGTACTTC. Drawing the rest from reference TRBV2 and TRBJ2-5, the complete variable domain is EPEVTQTPSHQVTQMGQEVILRCVPISNHLYFYWYRQILGQKVEFLVSFYNNEISEKSEIFDDQFSVERPDGSNFTLKIRSTKLEDSAMYFCASSWTEETQYFGPGTRLLVL.

This clonotype has ten or more counts. The rearrangement links TRBV7-2 to TRBJ2-7; D not certain. The germline V gene has CDR1 SGHTA and CDR2 FQGNSA. Trimming left V 2 bases short and J 4 bases short, with 6 bases between. The CDR3 spans 12 residues. The CDR3 spells CASSLMDYEQYF. Written as DNA, the CDR3 is TGTGCCAGCAGCTTAATGGATTACGAGCAGTACTTC.

Ten or more counts support this clonotype. The rearrangement uses TRBV29-1 and TRBJ2-5; tentative D call: TRBD2 (5 bases). From germline, CDR1 is SQVTM and CDR2 ANQGSEA. This CDR3 region has 11 residues. V dropped 4 bases and J dropped 5 bases, with 8 bases sitting between them. In DNA, the CDR3 is TGCAGCGTTGCGACGGGGGAGACCCAGTACTTC. Amino acid sequence: CSVATGETQYF. The full variable domain, rest sourced from reference TRBV29-1 and TRBJ2-5, is SAVISQKPSRDICQRGTSLTIQCQVDSQVTMMFWYRQQPGQSLTLIATANQGSEATYESGFVIDKFPISRPNLTFSTLTVSNMSPEDSSIYLCSVATGETQYFGPGTRLLVL.

This clonotype was detected a few times. This chain connects TRBV29-1 to TRBJ1-4; D is possibly TRBD1 (6 bases). V dropped 7 bases and J dropped 6 bases, with 12 bases sitting between them. CDR1 and CDR2 from the germline V gene are SQVTM and ANQGSEA. The CDR3 extends over 12 amino acids. CDR3: CSAGGGDEKLFF. The CDR3 nucleotides are TGCAGCGCTGGGGGCGGGGATGAAAAACTGTTTTTT.

This clonotype was seen many times. The chain couples TRBV9 to TRBJ2-3, with D hard to call. Trimming removed 4 bases from V and 4 bases from J, with 10 bases in between. Germline V gives CDR1 SGDLS, CDR2 YYNGEE. This CDR3 is 13 amino acids long. The CDR3 nucleotides are TGTGCCAGCAGCCAAACCGGACCAGATACGCAGTATTTT. This encodes CASSQTGPDTQYF.

This clonotype was seen ten or more times. The chain employs TRBV5-1 and TRBJ1-1; no firm D call. Deletions cut 4 bases from V and 1 base from J, with 8 bases between. The germline V gene has CDR1 SGHRS and CDR2 YFSETQ. The CDR3 has 13 amino acids. This CDR3 is CASSTRENTEAFF. For the CDR3, the DNA is TGCGCCAGCAGCACCCGGGAGAACACTGAAGCTTTCTTT.